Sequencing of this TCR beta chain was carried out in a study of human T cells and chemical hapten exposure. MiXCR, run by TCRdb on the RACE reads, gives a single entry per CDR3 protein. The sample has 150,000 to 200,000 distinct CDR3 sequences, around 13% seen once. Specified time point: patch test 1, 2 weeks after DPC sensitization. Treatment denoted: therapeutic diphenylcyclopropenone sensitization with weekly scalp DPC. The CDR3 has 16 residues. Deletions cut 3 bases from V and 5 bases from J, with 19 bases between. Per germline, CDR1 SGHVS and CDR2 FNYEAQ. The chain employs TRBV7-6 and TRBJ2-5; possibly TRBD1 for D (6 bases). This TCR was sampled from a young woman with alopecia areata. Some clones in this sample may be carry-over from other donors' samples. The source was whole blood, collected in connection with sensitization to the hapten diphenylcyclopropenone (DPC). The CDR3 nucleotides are TGTGCCAGCAGCTTCCAAAACAGGGTGATCGGGGAGACCCAGTACTTC. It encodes CASSFQNRVIGETQYF.